These 14 T cell receptor beta chains originate from one sample sequenced in a study of beta chain features in type 1 diabetes. Expressed TCRB transcripts were sequenced because the entire RNA isolate underwent reverse transcription. Measured with immunoSEQ multiplex PCR; TCRdb has only the in-frame clones, and not every one. This sample has more than 120,000 clones, with about 13% found just once. Their target antigens are unknown. General study findings and limits: In every one of the four CD4+ subsets, TCRB CDR3s were moderately but significantly shorter in Type 1 diabetes patients.

The sample taken for sequencing was central memory CD4+ T cells from blood. Every receptor here comes from a man younger than 30 with type 1 diabetes.

The chain uses TRBV9 and TRBJ2-1; 7 bases agree with TRBD1. CDR1 and CDR2 (germline): SGDLS, YYNGEE. The CDR3 spans 15 residues. V was clipped by 4 bases and J by 8 bases; unmatched bases: 12. CDR3 DNA sequence: TGTGCCAGCAGCTCTCGACAGGGCGGAGCAGATGAGCAGTTCTTC. It is translated as CASSSRQGGADEQFF.

This clone showed up just a few times. The identical CDR3 is also encoded by other nucleotide sequences in the sample. This chain links TRBV30 with TRBJ1-5; the D is unclear. Trimming left V 0 bases short and J 6 bases short, with 6 bases between. The CDR3 runs to 12 residues. Germline assignment: CDR1 GTSNPN and CDR2 SVGIG (reference sequence). The CDR3, as DNA: TGTGCCTGGAGTGTACCCGGTCAGCCCCAGCATTTT. It is translated as CAWSVPGQPQHF.

The chain uses TRBV28 and TRBJ1-2; no clear D. Germline V gene data show CDR1 as MDHEN and CDR2 as SYDVKM. Trimming pared 3 bases from V and 8 bases from J, leaving 7 bases between. The CDR3 is 11 amino acids. The CDR3 coding sequence is TGTGCCAGCAGTTTTGTAGGCGGCTACACCTTC. Amino acid sequence: CASSFVGGYTF.

The chain has TRBV15 and TRBJ2-3, with 7 nucleotides matching TRBD2. Trimming at V came to 0 bases and at J to 3 bases, leaving 9 bases not matched to a gene. The CDR3 runs to 17 residues. Per germline, CDR1 LNHNV and CDR2 YYDKDF (reference sequence). The CDR3 DNA is TGTGCCACCAGCAGAGATGCAGGGAGGGCGAGGACAGATACGCAGTATTTT. Translating it yields CATSRDAGRARTDTQYF.

This clone was counted ten times or more. V and J are TRBV11-2 and TRBJ2-5; 16 bases line up with TRBD2. V was clipped by 4 bases and J by 5 bases; unmatched bases: 13. CDR3 size: 19 residues. CDR1 SGHAT and CDR2 FQNNGV come from the germline V gene. The CDR3 loop reads CASSSHQGLAGGPRETQYF. The DNA of the CDR3 is TGTGCCAGCAGCTCGCATCAGGGACTAGCGGGGGGGCCACGGGAGACCCAGTACTTC.

This clone was observed at least ten times. The rearrangement uses TRBV30 and TRBJ1-1, with 9 nucleotides matching TRBD1. The CDR3 contains 15 residues. The J segment lost 2 bases and the V segment lost 0 bases, leaving 4 bases of the junction unmatched. Germline V gives CDR1 GTSNPN, CDR2 SVGIG (reference sequence). The CDR3 region is CAWSVQGAFNTEAFF. DNA for the CDR3: TGTGCCTGGAGTGTACAGGGGGCTTTCAACACTGAAGCTTTCTTT.

This clone came up a few times. The rearrangement joins TRBV7-3 to TRBJ2-3; D may be TRBD2 (5 bases). V gave up 5 bases and J gave up 9 bases, with 15 bases separating them. Germline V gene lookup returns CDR1 SGHTA and CDR2 FQGTGA. The CDR3 consists of 13 residues. The CDR3 DNA reads TGTGCCAGCAGCCCTACACTGGAGGAGACGCAGTATTTT. Translated: CASSPTLEETQYF.

This clone was observed a handful of times. The chain links TRBV27 to TRBJ2-7; TRBD1 aligns across 10 bases. CDR1 and CDR2 from the germline V gene are MNHEY and SMNVEV (reference sequence). J was trimmed by 0 bases and V by 5 bases; bases with no gene match: 1. The CDR3 runs 14 residues. This CDR3 is CASSRTGGSYEQYF. The CDR3 bases are TGTGCCAGCAGTCGGACAGGGGGCTCCTACGAGCAGTACTTC.

DNA for the CDR3: TGTGCCAGCAGCGCGAAGGGAGGCAACTATGGCTACACCTTC. Encoded protein: CASSAKGGNYGYTF. The chain recombines TRBV7-8 with TRBJ1-2, with no clear D. The V end was cut by 5 bases, the J end by 2 bases, with 12 bases between. Germline assignment: CDR1 SGHVS and CDR2 FQNEAQ. This CDR3 spans 14 amino acids.

This rearrangement joins TRBV11-1 to TRBJ2-7, with no clear D. This CDR3 has 12 amino acids. In germline, CDR1 is SGHAT, CDR2 FQDESV (reference sequence). V was pared by 4 bases and J by 6 bases, with 10 bases between. DNA of the CDR3: TGTGCCAGCAGCTCCCGACACACCGAGCAGTACTTC. It encodes CASSSRHTEQYF. Full variable domain (rest looked up from reference TRBV11-1 and TRBJ2-7): EAEVAQSPRYKITEKSQAVAFWCDPISGHATLYWYRQILGQGPELLVQFQDESVVDDSQLPKDRFSAERLKGVDSTLKIQPAELGDSAMYLCASSSRHTEQYFGPGTRLTVT.

V gene TRBV14 combines with J gene TRBJ2-4; tentatively, D is TRBD1 (8 bases). V lost 5 bases and J lost 6, with 20 bases in between. In germline, CDR1 is SGHDN, CDR2 FVKESK. The CDR3 extends over 16 amino acids. CDR3 in amino acids: CASSENRGTMRNIQYF. The CDR3 DNA reads TGTGCCAGCAGCGAGAACAGGGGGACTATGAGAAACATTCAGTACTTC.

This clone appeared many times. J is TRBJ2-1 and V is TRBV27; 8 nucleotides match TRBD2. The CDR3 runs to 15 residues. Germline CDR1 and CDR2: MNHEY and SMNVEV (reference sequence). Germline trimming cut 10 bases from V and 7 bases from J; bases unmatched to any gene: 15. The CDR3 DNA reads TGTGCCACCACCTCGGGGGGGGGTTTTGTGAATGAGCAGTTCTTC. It encodes CATTSGGGFVNEQFF.

The table lists this clone with a few counts. V gene TRBV7-2 combines with J gene TRBJ2-3; no clear D. The CDR3 has 15 residues. Germline-derived CDR1 and CDR2 are SGHTA and FQGNSA. V was clipped by 5 bases and J by 2 bases, with 14 bases between them. CDR3 nucleotide sequence: TGTGCCAGCAGCCCCAGGATCTTTACCACAGATACGCAGTATTTT. Translation: CASSPRIFTTDTQYF.

This chain joins TRBV5-1 and TRBJ2-2, with 7 nucleotides matching TRBD1. The germline gives CDR1 SGHRS, CDR2 YFSETQ. The CDR3 has 15 residues. V lost 0 bases and J lost 7; bases outside the gene matches: 6. CDR3 DNA: TGCGCCAGCAGCTTGGACAGGGGAATTAGCGGGGAGCTGTTTTTT. It yields the protein CASSLDRGISGELFF. The full variable domain, its missing parts supplied by reference TRBV5-1 and TRBJ2-2, is KAGVTQTPRYLIKTRGQQVTLSCSPISGHRSVSWYQQTPGQGLQFLFEYFSETQRNKGNFPGRFSGRQFSNSRSEMNVSTLELGDSALYLCASSLDRGISGELFFGEGSRLTVL.